A selection of T cell receptor beta chains follows, all from one sample in a study of blood T cell repertoires in COVID-19. Measured with immunoSEQ multiplex PCR; TCRdb has only the in-frame clones, and not every one. The sample consists of 300,000 to 350,000 clones, roughly 90% of them appearing once. Sequences were obtained from PBMCs or T cells enriched from blood (not recorded which). The receptors shown here come from a woman aged 30 to 39 who had been exposed to COVID-19. The CDR3 runs from the conserved cysteine through the conserved F or W. Each record gives: CDR3 protein, CDR3 DNA, clone size, J gene, V gene, D gene. The D gene is left open where the match is weak. Clone size is not always given. Where it is, it says once, few, many or a class for expanded clones.

CASSPPSGTEAFF	TGTGCCAGCTCACCCCCCTCAGGCACTGAAGCTTTCTTT	NA	TRBJ1-1	TRBV18	NA
CASSDRGRNFYEQYF	TGTGCCAGTAGTGACAGGGGGCGAAATTTCTACGAGCAGTACTTC	NA	TRBJ2-7	TRBV19	TRBD1
CASSSDSRTYNEQFF	TGTGCCAGCAGCTCGGACAGTAGAACCTACAATGAGCAGTTCTTC	once	TRBJ2-1	TRBV7-6	NA
CASSQTQTPSSGNTIYF	TGTGCCAGCAGCCAAACCCAGACACCGAGCTCTGGAAACACCATATATTTT	NA	TRBJ1-3	TRBV3-1/TRBV3-2	NA
CASSYAGGAFF	TGTGCCAGCAGTTATGCCGGTGGAGCTTTCTTT	NA	TRBJ1-1	TRBV6-2/TRBV6-3	NA
CASSLEDRGQIYGYTF	TGTGCCAGCAGCTTAGAGGACAGGGGGCAAATCTATGGCTACACCTTC	NA	TRBJ1-2	TRBV13	TRBD1
CASIRGQGAGRTQYF	TGTGCCAGCATAAGGGGACAGGGGGCAGGACGGACCCAGTACTTC	NA	TRBJ2-5	TRBV2	TRBD1
CASSLAPAGGANTGELFF	TGCGCCAGCAGCTTGGCACCGGCCGGGGGAGCGAACACCGGGGAGCTGTTTTTT	NA	TRBJ2-2	TRBV5-1	NA
CASSYSTSMVSPLHF	TGTGCCAGCAGTTACTCGACAAGTATGGTTTCACCCCTCCACTTT	few	TRBJ1-6	TRBV6-2/TRBV6-3	NA
CASSQTGRGKRTEAFF	TGTGCCAGCAGCCAGACGGGTCGGGGGAAGAGGACTGAAGCTTTCTTT	once	TRBJ1-1	TRBV3-1/TRBV3-2	NA
CASSQEGAGRGPQHF	TGTGCCAGCAGCCAAGAAGGGGCCGGAAGAGGGCCCCAGCATTTT	NA	TRBJ1-5	TRBV4-2	NA
CASSTERAGANVLTF	TGTGCCAGCAGCACCGAGCGGGCCGGGGCCAACGTCCTGACTTTC	once	TRBJ2-6	TRBV7-2	NA
CASSPGYNEKLFF	TGTGCCAGCAGCCCGGGGTATAATGAAAAACTGTTTTTT	NA	TRBJ1-4	TRBV12-3/TRBV12-4	NA
CASSAWTGGGEKLFF	TGTGCCAGCAGCGCATGGACAGGGGGTGGTGAAAAACTGTTTTTT	NA	TRBJ1-4	TRBV9	TRBD1
CASSSSGQPGLAGASYNEQFF	TGTGCCAGCAGCTCAAGCGGCCAACCGGGACTAGCGGGGGCCAGCTACAATGAGCAGTTCTTC	NA	TRBJ2-1	TRBV2	TRBD2
CASSSGQGTDTQYF	TGCGCCAGCAGCTCCGGCCAGGGCACAGATACGCAGTATTTT	NA	TRBJ2-3	TRBV5-1	NA
CASSGTPQTGELFF	TGTGCCAGCAGCGGGACACCCCAAACCGGGGAGCTGTTTTTT	once	TRBJ2-2	TRBV6-5	NA
CASSMGTGDNEKLFF	TGCGCCAGCAGCATGGGGACAGGGGATAATGAAAAACTGTTTTTT	NA	TRBJ1-4	TRBV10-1	TRBD1
CARRQGGFGQETQYF	TGTGCCAGGCGACAGGGTGGTTTTGGCCAAGAGACCCAGTACTTC	NA	TRBJ2-5	TRBV5-3	TRBD1
CASSPRTGPGSYGYTF	TGCGCCAGCAGCCCCAGGACAGGCCCAGGTTCCTATGGCTACACCTTC	NA	TRBJ1-2	TRBV5-1	TRBD1
CATSDPTGGRAGELFF	TGTGCCACCAGTGACCCTACAGGGGGCCGGGCCGGGGAGCTGTTTTTT	NA	TRBJ2-2	TRBV24-1	TRBD1
CASSYSGGGSDTQYF	TGTGCCAGCAGTTACTCCGGGGGTGGTTCAGATACGCAGTATTTT	NA	TRBJ2-3	TRBV6-2/TRBV6-3	NA
CASSKSRGGGTDTQYF	TGTGCCAGCAGCAAGTCACGGGGGGGCGGCACAGATACGCAGTATTTT	NA	TRBJ2-3	TRBV7-2	TRBD2
CASSQAQGRGSPLHF	TGTGCCAGCAGCCAAGCACAGGGTCGGGGTTCACCCCTCCACTTT	NA	TRBJ1-6	TRBV3-1/TRBV3-2	NA
CASSQGGGASEKLFF	TGCGCCAGCAGCCAAGGCGGTGGAGCGTCTGAAAAACTGTTTTTT	NA	TRBJ1-4	TRBV4-1	NA
CASSKAAGAYEKLFF	TGCGCCAGCAGTAAGGCGGCAGGGGCTTATGAAAAACTGTTTTTT	NA	TRBJ1-4	TRBV5-1	NA
CASSYGGGQPQHF	TGTGCCAGCAGTTACGGGGGGGGACAGCCCCAGCATTTT	NA	TRBJ1-5	TRBV6-5	NA
CASSKWTDRMGNEQYF	TGTGCCAGCAGCAAGTGGACTGACAGGATGGGTAACGAGCAGTACTTC	NA	TRBJ2-7	TRBV21-1	NA
CASSVDAAGDEKLFF	TGTGCCAGCAGCGTAGATGCGGCGGGGGATGAAAAACTGTTTTTT	NA	TRBJ1-4	TRBV9	NA
CASKERQGYGYTF	TGTGCCAGCAAGGAACGACAGGGCTATGGCTACACCTTC	NA	TRBJ1-2	TRBV6-5	TRBD1
CASSNPPGQLNSPLHF	TGTGCCAGTAGTAACCCTCCGGGACAACTTAATTCACCCCTCCACTTT	NA	TRBJ1-6	TRBV19	NA
CASEDFKRGGRQETQYF	TGTGCCAGCGAAGACTTTAAGCGGGGGGGCCGCCAAGAGACCCAGTACTTC	NA	TRBJ2-5	TRBV2	TRBD2
CASRRQDTNSPLHF	TGTGCCAGCCGCCGACAGGACACCAATTCACCCCTCCACTTT	NA	TRBJ1-6	TRBV21-1	NA
CASGQRGNTEAFF	TGTGCCAGCGGCCAACGGGGGAACACTGAAGCTTTCTTT	NA	TRBJ1-1	TRBV27	NA
CASSRQFERGGYTF	TGTGCCAGCAGCCGCCAATTCGAACGGGGAGGCTACACCTTC	NA	TRBJ1-2	TRBV7-9	NA
CASSSDRWGYTF	TGTGCCAGCAGCTCGGACAGGTGGGGCTACACCTTC	NA	TRBJ1-2	TRBV5-4	TRBD1
CASSLDQGTGTSTDTQYF	TGTGCCAGCAGCTTAGATCAAGGGACAGGGACTAGCACAGATACGCAGTATTTT	NA	TRBJ2-3	TRBV11-2	TRBD1
CASSLKGPSGELFF	TGTGCCAGCAGCTTAAAGGGGCCCTCCGGGGAGCTGTTTTTT	NA	TRBJ2-2	TRBV5-4	NA
CASRKTQGEYGYTF	TGCGCCAGCAGGAAGACACAGGGCGAATATGGCTACACCTTC	NA	TRBJ1-2	TRBV5-1	NA
CASSLALGAGMGEQYF	TGTGCCAGCAGCTTAGCGTTGGGGGCTGGGATGGGAGAGCAGTACTTC	NA	TRBJ2-7	TRBV7-7	NA
CASSPTRGSAGGRETQYF	TGCGCCAGCAGCCCCACCCGGGGATCAGCGGGGGGGCGGGAGACCCAGTACTTC	NA	TRBJ2-5	TRBV4-3	TRBD2
CASSEGGFYEQYF	TGTGCCAGCAGTGAAGGGGGGTTCTACGAGCAGTACTTC	few	TRBJ2-7	TRBV25-1	NA
CASSVLGLLNNEQFF	TGTGCCAGCAGCGTCCTGGGCCTGCTAAACAATGAGCAGTTCTTC	NA	TRBJ2-1	TRBV9	NA
CASGREYQPQHF	TGTGCCAGCGGCCGGGAATATCAGCCCCAGCATTTT	once	TRBJ1-5	TRBV12-3/TRBV12-4	NA
CASSPGRPGPIYDYTF	TGCGCCAGCAGCCCCGGGAGGCCAGGCCCCATCTATGACTACACCTTC	NA	TRBJ1-2	TRBV10-1	NA
CAIIPDSLYSNQPQHF	TGTGCCATCATCCCGGACAGCCTTTATAGCAATCAGCCCCAGCATTTT	NA	TRBJ1-5	TRBV10-3	NA
CASSEWWNQPQHF	TGTGCCAGCAGCGAGTGGTGGAATCAGCCCCAGCATTTT	NA	TRBJ1-5	TRBV5-5	NA
CASRKQIMNTEAFF	TGTGCCAGCAGGAAACAGATAATGAACACTGAAGCTTTCTTT	NA	TRBJ1-1	TRBV6-5	NA
CASSQVGEDSPLHF	TGTGCCAGCAGCCAAGTGGGGGAGGATTCACCCCTCCACTTT	NA	TRBJ1-6	TRBV3-1/TRBV3-2	NA
CASSLGQGYYGYTF	TGTGCCAGCAGCCTCGGACAGGGGTACTATGGCTACACCTTC	NA	TRBJ1-2	TRBV3-1/TRBV3-2	TRBD1